The TCR beta chain described here comes from a study of T cells in localized non-small cell lung cancer. Study results and caveats: Sequencing was restricted to one tumor region; therefore, heterogeneity remains possible. Blood T cell density predicted longer survival; adjacent-lung clonality, shorter.

Measured with immunoSEQ multiplex PCR; TCRdb has only the in-frame clones, and not every one. The profile shows roughly 34,000 clones, roughly 90% of them singletons. On this clone itself: Its target is unknown.

The germline gives CDR1 SGHTA, CDR2 FQGNSA. V shed 3 bases, J shed 5 bases, and the junction held 2 bases outside the gene matches. The CDR3 covers 14 residues. This sample comprised peripheral blood mononuclear cells, obtained before any cancer treatment. The chain is built from TRBV7-2 and TRBJ2-7, with 12 positions matching TRBD1. The receptor was derived from a man aged 40 to 69 with stage III lung adenocarcinoma. As DNA, the CDR3 is TGTGCCAGCAGCTTGGGACAGGGGGCCCACGAGCAGTACTTC. Its translation: CASSLGQGAHEQYF.